The present T cell receptor (beta chain) was sequenced within a study of cytomegalovirus exposure and HLA in healthy donors. Findings and caveats of the study: Altogether, 170 or so TCR beta chains were recorded as cytomegalovirus-associated. Despite most TCR sequences being rare, some public TCRs occurred in many donors.

V lost 4 bases to trimming and J lost 0 bases; unmatched junction nucleotides: 3. The CDR3 consists of 16 residues. Germline V gene sequence: CDR1 SGHRS, CDR2 YFSETQ. TCRdb keeps only in-frame clones here, not all; method: immunoSEQ multiplex PCR. The sample lists about 250,000 clones, more than 85% occurring once. As for this clone: Its matching antigen is unknown.

The chain combines TRBV5-1 with TRBJ2-7; 14 positions match TRBD2. Input material: PBMCs. The sequence was obtained from a young man in good health and CMV-seropositive. This chain's CDR3 is CASSQGTSGSSYEQYF. The CDR3 DNA reads TGCGCCAGCAGCCAAGGGACTAGCGGGAGCTCCTACGAGCAGTACTTC.